This TCR beta chain appears in the sequencing data of a study of blood T cell repertoires in COVID-19. Study-wide context: Donors in the United States, Italy and Spain gave samples during acute or convalescent COVID-19. Sources were T cells, B-cell-depleted T cells, or PBMCs; the material itself was cDNA or gDNA.

The CDR3 extends over 15 amino acids. CDR1 is MNHEY and CDR2 is SVGAGI in the germline V gene. Trimming at V came to 7 bases and at J to 1 base, leaving 9 bases not matched to a gene. The authors' processing: Reference gene primers were amplified, and this amplification served to estimate nucleated cell counts. The table came from immunoSEQ multiplex PCR; TCRdb's copy has only in-frame clones and leaves some out. V, J and clone size reflect that table, while D and trimming were determined from the DNA. Counted here are 150,000 to 180,000 clones, approximately 85% occurring once; the ten biggest clones make up roughly 8.3%.

The origin of this receptor is an older woman with COVID-19, enrolled during active disease. Material: peripheral blood. The chain carries TRBV6-5 and TRBJ1-1, with TRBD1 identical over 7 bases. DNA for the CDR3: TGTGCCAGCAATAGGGACAGAAGTTGGAACACTGAAGCTTTCTTT. Residues: CASNRDRSWNTEAFF.